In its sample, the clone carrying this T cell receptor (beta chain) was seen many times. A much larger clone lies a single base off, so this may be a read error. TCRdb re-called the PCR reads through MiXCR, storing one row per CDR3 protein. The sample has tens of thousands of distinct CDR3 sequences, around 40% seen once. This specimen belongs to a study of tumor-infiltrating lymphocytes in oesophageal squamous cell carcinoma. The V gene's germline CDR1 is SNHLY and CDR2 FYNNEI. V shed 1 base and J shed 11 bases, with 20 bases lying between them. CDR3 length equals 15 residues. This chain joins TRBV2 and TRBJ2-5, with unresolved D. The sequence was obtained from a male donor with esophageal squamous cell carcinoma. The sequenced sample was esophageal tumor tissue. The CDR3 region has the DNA TGTGCCAGCAGTGAAGGATACCTTATAGGCAATGAGCAGTACTTC. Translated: CASSEGYLIGNEQYF.